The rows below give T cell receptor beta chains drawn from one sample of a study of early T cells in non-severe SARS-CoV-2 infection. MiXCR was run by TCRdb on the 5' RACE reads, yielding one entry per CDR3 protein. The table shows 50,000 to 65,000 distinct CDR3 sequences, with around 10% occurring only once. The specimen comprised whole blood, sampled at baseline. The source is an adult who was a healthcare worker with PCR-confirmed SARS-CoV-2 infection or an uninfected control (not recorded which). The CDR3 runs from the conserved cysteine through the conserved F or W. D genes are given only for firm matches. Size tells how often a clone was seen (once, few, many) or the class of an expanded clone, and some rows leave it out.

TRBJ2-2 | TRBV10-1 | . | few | CASRDSWTGELFF | TGCGCCAGCAGGGACAGCTGGACCGGGGAGCTGTTTTTT
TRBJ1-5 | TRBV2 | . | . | CASRANRNSNQPQHF | TGTGCCAGCAGAGCCAACAGGAATAGCAATCAGCCCCAGCATTTT
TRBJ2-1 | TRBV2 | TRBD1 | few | CASKGAYQYNEQFF | TGTGCCAGTAAGGGGGCTTACCAATACAATGAGCAGTTCTTC
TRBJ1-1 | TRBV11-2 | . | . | CASSLDLAQNTEAFF | TGTGCCAGCAGCTTAGATCTGGCCCAGAACACTGAAGCTTTCTTT
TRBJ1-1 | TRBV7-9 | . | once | CASSWTSNPNTEAFF | TGTGCCAGCAGCTGGACGTCTAATCCGAACACTGAAGCTTTCTTT
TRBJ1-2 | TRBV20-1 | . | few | CSASLGQVYGYTF | TGCAGTGCTAGTTTAGGGCAGGTTTACGGCTACACCTTC
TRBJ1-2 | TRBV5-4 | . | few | CASSLDGIRYGYTF | TGTGCCAGCAGCTTGGACGGGATCCGCTATGGCTACACCTTC
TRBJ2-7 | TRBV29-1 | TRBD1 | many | CSVARAGGSYEQYF | TGCAGCGTTGCCCGAGCAGGGGGCTCCTACGAGCAGTACTTC
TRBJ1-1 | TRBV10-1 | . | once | CASKRRGRDTEAFF | TGCGCCAGCAAGAGAAGGGGACGGGACACTGAAGCTTTCTTT
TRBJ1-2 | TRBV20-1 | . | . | CSASGTTNYGYTF | TGCAGTGCTAGCGGTACAACTAACTATGGCTACACCTTC
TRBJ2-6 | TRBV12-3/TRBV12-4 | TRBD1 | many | CASRLGTVPGANVLTF | TGTGCCAGCAGGCTAGGGACAGTTCCTGGGGCCAACGTCCTGACTTTC